Below are 30 T cell receptor beta chains sequenced from a single sample in a study of T cell changes during pregnancy in multiple sclerosis. The method was immunoSEQ multiplex PCR; TCRdb's version includes in-frame clones alone and lacks a portion of them. The data contain approximately 79,000 clones, just over 90% of them singletons. Material: CD4+ T cells from peripheral blood mononuclear cells, obtained before pregnancy. These TCRs come from a female donor with multiple sclerosis, enrolled in a pregnancy study.

The chain carries TRBV7-2 and TRBJ1-1; 7 bases fit TRBD1. Germline V CDR1 and CDR2: SGHTA, FQGNSA. With 4 bases clipped from V and 1 base from J, the junction kept 12 bases outside the gene matches. The CDR3 covers 17 residues. The DNA of the CDR3 is TGTGCCAGCAGCTCCTTGGACAGGACAGCGCGGAACACTGAAGCTTTCTTT. It encodes CASSSLDRTARNTEAFF.

This chain links TRBV6-6 with TRBJ1-1; 7 bases align to TRBD1. Trimming removed 5 bases from V and 3 bases from J; junction bases left unmatched: 3. The CDR3 totals 13 residues. CDR1 and CDR2 from the germline V gene are MNHNY and SVGAGI (reference sequence). The CDR3 region is CASSPQGHTEAFF. DNA for the CDR3: TGTGCCAGCAGTCCACAGGGGCACACTGAAGCTTTCTTT.

CDR3 sequence reads: CASSLDPPSGTLYEQYF. In DNA, the CDR3 is TGCGCCAGCAGCTTGGACCCCCCTAGCGGGACCTTATACGAGCAGTACTTC. The chain employs TRBV5-1 and TRBJ2-7; 9 bases are a match to TRBD2. After removal of 0 bases from V and 4 bases from J, the junction contained 11 bases not matched to a gene. CDR1 and CDR2 from the germline V gene are SGHRS and YFSETQ. The CDR3 extends over 17 amino acids.

The chain employs TRBV5-1 and TRBJ2-2; D perhaps matches TRBD1 (6 bases). This CDR3 region has 16 residues. Trimming removed 5 bases from V and 0 bases from J, with 14 bases in between. CDR1 is SGHRS and CDR2 is YFSETQ in the germline V gene. The CDR3 DNA follows: TGCGCCAGCAGTCGATCAGGGGCCGCGAACACCGGGGAGCTGTTTTTT. It encodes CASSRSGAANTGELFF.

V usage is TRBV18 and J usage is TRBJ1-2, with TRBD1 identical over 7 bases. The CDR3 is 16 residues long. The V gene end was trimmed by 3 bases and the J gene end by 8 bases; junction bases not matched to a gene: 15. The germline gives CDR1 KGHSH, CDR2 LQKENI. CDR3 coding DNA: TGTGCCAGCTCACCTCGGGAGGGGACAGACATAGCCGGCTACACCTTC. It yields the protein CASSPREGTDIAGYTF.

The chain has TRBV10-3 and TRBJ1-1, with TRBD1 identical over 11 bases. This CDR3 contains 19 residues. Unmatched junction bases numbered 17, after V lost 7 bases and J lost 1 base. CDR1 ENHRY and CDR2 SYGVKD come from the germline V gene. The CDR3 DNA follows: TGTGCCATCACCTTAGCCAGCGAATCCGGGACAGGGGGGAACACTGAAGCTTTCTTT. The encoded protein is CAITLASESGTGGNTEAFF.

The J gene is TRBJ2-2, the V gene TRBV5-1; 7 bases are a match to TRBD2. The CDR3 spans 15 residues. V trimming: 4 bases; J trimming: 5 bases; junction bases outside the gene matches: 8. Germline CDR1 is SGHRS and CDR2 is YFSETQ. CDR3 coding DNA: TGCGCCAGCAGCGGATCCGGGACTAAAACCGGGGAGCTGTTTTTT. This sequence encodes CASSGSGTKTGELFF.

The chain carries TRBV5-6 and TRBJ2-2, with D perhaps TRBD1 (5 bases). In germline, CDR1 is SGHDT, CDR2 YYEEEE. V was shortened by 4 bases and J by 1 base, with 11 bases between the two germline ends. The CDR3 contains 15 residues. CDR3 region: CASSLGPGNTGELFF. CDR3 in DNA: TGTGCCAGCAGCCTGGGGCCGGGGAACACCGGGGAGCTGTTTTTT.

This clone has more than one count but fewer than ten. The CDR3 region is CASSQDGTEDGYTF. The CDR3 nucleotides read TGTGCCAGCAGCCAAGATGGGACAGAGGATGGCTACACCTTC. This sequence joins TRBV4-2 and TRBJ1-2; 7 bases are shared with TRBD1. The CDR3 totals 14 residues. Germline assignment: CDR1 LGHNA and CDR2 YNFKEQ. Germline trimming cut 0 bases from V and 6 bases from J; bases unmatched to any gene: 4.

The sample holds a few counts of this clone. This chain joins TRBV7-3 and TRBJ1-2; 8 bases are shared with TRBD1. CDR3 length: 14 amino acids. Germline CDR1 reads SGHTA; CDR2 reads FQGTGA. After removal of 5 bases from V and 4 bases from J, the junction contained 6 bases not matched to a gene. The CDR3 loop reads CASSASGGGYGYTF. The CDR3 DNA follows: TGTGCCAGCAGCGCCTCAGGGGGCGGCTATGGCTACACCTTC.

The V and J genes are TRBV29-1 and TRBJ2-2, with TRBD2 matching 10 bases. J lost 4 bases, V lost 6 bases, and 2 bases had no gene match. Germline CDR1 and CDR2: SQVTM and ANQGSEA. CDR3 size: 13 residues. CDR3 sequence reads: CSVRTSGTGELFF. The CDR3, as DNA: TGCAGCGTGAGGACTAGCGGCACCGGGGAGCTGTTTTTT.

The rearrangement uses TRBV27 and TRBJ1-4, with D uncertain. Per germline, CDR1 MNHEY and CDR2 SMNVEV (reference sequence). Trimming left V 5 bases short and J 0 bases short, with 13 bases between. The CDR3 sequence is 16 residues long. The CDR3 sequence is CASSRGRHATNEKLFF. In nucleotides, the CDR3 is TGTGCCAGCAGTCGGGGTCGCCACGCAACTAATGAAAAACTGTTTTTT.

The rearrangement links TRBV19 to TRBJ1-2, with D unclear. The CDR3 loop spans 15 amino acids. The ends were cut back, 1 base at V and 0 bases at J, with 9 bases in the middle. From germline, CDR1 is LNHDA and CDR2 SQIVND (reference sequence). CDR3 residues: CASSIVDESNYGYTF. Here the CDR3 DNA reads TGTGCCAGTAGTATAGTTGATGAGTCTAACTATGGCTACACCTTC.

The chain employs TRBV11-2 and TRBJ2-7; TRBD2 agrees at 7 bases. CDR1 and CDR2 (germline): SGHAT, FQNNGV. The CDR3 loop spans 14 amino acids. V dropped 7 bases and J dropped 0; count of bases not matched to a gene: 6. The CDR3 bases are TGTGCCAGCACCCCCAGCGGGGCCTCCTACGAGCAGTACTTC. The encoded protein is CASTPSGASYEQYF.

The V call is TRBV9, the J call TRBJ1-2; tentatively, D is TRBD1 (5 bases). V lost 4 bases and J lost 2, with 18 bases in between. The CDR3 length is 16 residues. CDR1 and CDR2 (germline): SGDLS, YYNGEE. The CDR3, as DNA: TGTGCCAGCAGCCCCATTGGGGGGATGGGGAACTATGGCTACACCTTC. It is translated as CASSPIGGMGNYGYTF.

The gene calls are TRBV7-8 and TRBJ2-1; 7 nucleotides match TRBD2. J gave up 6 bases and V 2 bases, and 7 bases lay outside the gene matches. Germline CDR1 is SGHVS and CDR2 is FQNEAQ. The CDR3 sequence is 15 residues long. CDR3 nucleotide sequence: TGTGCCAGCAGCTTAACTCTAGCGGCGACCAATGAGCAGTTCTTC. Protein product: CASSLTLAATNEQFF.

V gene TRBV5-1 combines with J gene TRBJ1-1, with D possibly matching TRBD1 (6 bases). CDR3 length: 14 amino acids. The ends were cut back, 4 bases at V and 4 bases at J, with 14 bases in the middle. Per germline, CDR1 SGHRS and CDR2 YFSETQ. In DNA, the CDR3 is TGCGCCAGCAGCCCGACAGGAGTTGGCACTGAAGCTTTCTTT. Protein: CASSPTGVGTEAFF.

This sequence joins TRBV5-4 and TRBJ2-2, with 7 bases fitting TRBD1. Trimming at V came to 0 bases and at J to 5 bases, leaving 4 bases not matched to a gene. The germline gives CDR1 SGHNT, CDR2 YYREEE (reference sequence). The CDR3 length is 15 residues. CDR3 residues: CASSLVGGHTGELFF. The CDR3 DNA follows: TGTGCCAGCAGCTTGGTAGGGGGCCATACCGGGGAGCTGTTTTTT.

The chain joins TRBV27 to TRBJ2-7, with 13 bases lining up with TRBD2. J was trimmed by 1 base and V by 5 bases; bases with no gene match: 5. Germline V gives CDR1 MNHEY, CDR2 SMNVEV (reference sequence). This CDR3 has 16 amino acids. CDR3 sequence: CASSPLGLAGSYEQYF. The CDR3 DNA is TGTGCCAGCAGTCCCCTGGGACTAGCGGGATCCTACGAGCAGTACTTC.

The V gene is TRBV5-6, the J gene TRBJ1-1; D is perhaps TRBD1 (5 bases). The V gene lost 2 bases and the J gene lost 10 bases, with 18 bases spanning the gap. The CDR3 has 14 residues. Germline V gene lookup returns CDR1 SGHDT and CDR2 YYEEEE. The CDR3 sequence: CASSFWGVWERAFF. The CDR3 DNA follows: TGTGCCAGCAGCTTTTGGGGGGTTTGGGAAAGAGCTTTCTTT.

J is TRBJ2-1 and V is TRBV10-3, with D maybe TRBD2 (5 bases). The germline gives CDR1 ENHRY, CDR2 SYGVKD. This CDR3 comprises 14 residues. The ends were cut back, 6 bases at V and 7 bases at J, with 16 bases in the middle. The CDR3 sequence: CAIRVEGLANEQFF. The CDR3 bases are TGTGCCATCAGAGTCGAAGGACTGGCGAATGAGCAGTTCTTC.

About this clone: This sample includes further DNA sequences coding for the same CDR3. This chain joins TRBV6-5 and TRBJ2-3; D remains unclear. Germline loops: CDR1 MNHEY, CDR2 SVGAGI. The CDR3 sequence is 12 residues long. Trimming took 6 bases from V and 1 from J, leaving 5 bases between them. The CDR3 nucleotides are TGTGCCAGCAGCCGGGGCACAGATACGCAGTATTTT. Protein sequence: CASSRGTDTQYF.

The rearrangement links TRBV19 to TRBJ1-2; D may be TRBD1 (6 bases). Trimming shortened V by 10 bases and J by 4 bases, and 16 bases separated the two germline ends. The CDR3 spans 13 residues. Germline V gene sequence: CDR1 LNHDA, CDR2 SQIVND (reference sequence). CDR3 DNA sequence: TGTGCCACCGGACCCGGGACATCCTATGGCTACACCTTC. Translation gives CATGPGTSYGYTF.

V is TRBV2 and J is TRBJ2-7; no reliable D call. V lost 3 bases to trimming and J lost 3 bases, with 9 bases between them. In germline, CDR1 is SNHLY, CDR2 FYNNEI. The CDR3 consists of 13 residues. CDR3 in DNA: TGTGCCAGCAGTGACCAGGTTGGCTACGAGCAGTACTTC. Protein sequence: CASSDQVGYEQYF.

This clone came up once. The genes are TRBV7-8 and TRBJ2-1, with D possibly matching TRBD2 (5 bases). Germline CDR1 is SGHVS and CDR2 is FQNEAQ. Trimming stripped 1 base from V and 3 bases from J, with 10 bases between. CDR3 size: 15 residues. The CDR3 sequence is CASSLVWELYNEQFF. The CDR3 DNA reads TGTGCCAGCAGCTTAGTGTGGGAGCTCTACAATGAGCAGTTCTTC.

The J gene is TRBJ2-1, the V gene TRBV28, with 13 bases lining up with TRBD2. Germline V gives CDR1 MDHEN, CDR2 SYDVKM. The CDR3 loop spans 18 amino acids. Trimming cost V 4 bases and J 2 bases; bases outside gene matches: 8. Written as DNA, the CDR3 is TGTGCCAGCAGTTCCAATGGACTAGCGGGAGTGGCCTACAATGAGCAGTTCTTC. Amino acids: CASSSNGLAGVAYNEQFF. Supplemented by reference TRBV28 and TRBJ2-1, the full variable domain reads DVKVTQSSRYLVKRTGEKVFLECVQDMDHENMFWYRQDPGLGLRLIYFSYDVKMKEKGDIPEGYSVSREKKERFSLILESASTNQTSMYLCASSSNGLAGVAYNEQFFGPGTRLTVL.

The V and J genes are TRBV14 and TRBJ1-6, with 8 bases identical to TRBD1. Germline CDR1 and CDR2: SGHDN and FVKESK. Trimming took 3 bases from V and 9 from J; bases not matched to a gene: 7. CDR3 size: 15 residues. CDR3 DNA sequence: TGTGCCAGCAGCCAGAGGACAGGGAGGGGTTCACCCCTCCACTTT. Translating it yields CASSQRTGRGSPLHF.

The chain carries TRBV20-1 and TRBJ2-7; a weak D match, TRBD1 (5 bases). CDR1 DFQATT and CDR2 SNEGSKA come from the germline V gene (reference sequence). V was clipped by 6 bases and J by 5 bases, with 11 bases between them. The CDR3 has 11 amino acids. The CDR3 region has the DNA TGCAGTGCGGTAGGGGCCCACGAGCAGTACTTC. As protein: CSAVGAHEQYF.

This chain uses TRBV7-2 with TRBJ2-7; 13 bases are shared with TRBD2. The junction had 1 base not matched to a gene; V was cut back by 3 bases and J by 2 bases. CDR1 and CDR2 from the germline V gene are SGHTA and FQGNSA. The CDR3 loop spans 15 amino acids. This CDR3 reads CASSLTSGGPYEQYF. The DNA of the CDR3 is TGTGCCAGCAGCTTGACTAGCGGGGGGCCCTACGAGCAGTACTTC.

The chain carries TRBV7-8 and TRBJ2-2; D not resolved. The CDR3 length is 12 residues. Between the trimmed V and J ends, which lost 5 bases and 7 bases, there was a span of 8 bases. Germline CDR1 reads SGHVS; CDR2 reads FQNEAQ. The CDR3 here is CASSLSVGELFF. As DNA, the CDR3 is TGTGCCAGCAGCCTCTCGGTCGGGGAGCTGTTTTTT.